Listed below are T cell receptor beta chains from one sample, sequenced in a study of vaccination and CD4 T cells after COVID-19. No antigen has been assigned to these receptors. MiXCR was run by TCRdb on the PCR reads, yielding one entry per CDR3 protein. The sample lists under 9,500 distinct CDR3 sequences; around 41% were seen once. The sequencing sample was made of CD4+ T cells from blood, cultured in vitro. The source is a human donor in good health. Both conserved end residues are part of each CDR3. Clone size is stated in some rows and not others, as once, few, many or a class when expanded.

v_gene,abundance,CDR3aa
TRBV19,NA,CATKDSRWGTVGRGNQPQHF
TRBV29-1,few,CSVTRRGTREQYF
TRBV18,once,CASSPGGREFYGYTF
TRBV20-1,NA,CSASRGRNQPQHF
TRBV11-2,few,CASSLEVTGGDYGYTF
TRBV7-2,few,CASSLDLEARANSPLHF
TRBV2,few,CGTGNTEAFF
TRBV6-2/TRBV6-3,NA,CASITSGKDYGYTF
TRBV6-2/TRBV6-3,few,CASGNRLREAGGTQYF
TRBV5-8,NA,CASSLRGLQHTDTQYF
TRBV5-4,few,CASSFPAGDSNGYTF
TRBV6-4,few,CASSDSKGLNQPQHF
TRBV2,NA,CASSTLGDGSNQPQHF
TRBV10-3,NA,CAITDAGAGYEQYF
TRBV30,NA,CVAGETNEQFF
TRBV20-1,NA,CSARRAGGRRTDTQYF
TRBV5-1,once,CASSPRASGSSYEQYF
TRBV20-1,NA,CSARDTSRSTDTQYF
TRBV7-9,NA,CASSPGTYEQYF
TRBV20-1,few,CSASMQRGYTF
TRBV6-2/TRBV6-3,NA,CASSSSTGLNTEAFF
TRBV2,NA,CASSEQGNSNQPQHF
TRBV10-3,NA,CASTAYSNQPQHF
TRBV24-1,NA,CASHRDRAGEQYF
TRBV7-8,NA,CASSLGRTDNSPLHF
TRBV19,NA,CATSRGGGTDTQYF
TRBV15,few,CATSLLDRDLSPLHF
TRBV23-1,NA,CASSHLDQEAEAFF
TRBV20-1,few,CSAQVPYNEQFF
TRBV27,NA,CASSLSSRVRGTSYEQYF
TRBV9,few,CASSVAGTGDHRAFF
TRBV19,few,CASSITGGKNQPQHF
TRBV6-1,few,CASSPSRNYQPQHF
TRBV7-2,few,CASSSEKGDYGYTF
TRBV20-1,NA,CSATLDRATEAFF
TRBV10-3,few,CAISEDTRATEAFF
TRBV30,NA,CAWSVRASAETQYF
TRBV20-1,few,CSASIPQGGNQPQHF
TRBV27,NA,CASKLIRPNSPLHF
TRBV7-8,NA,CASSLMARGVTEAFF
TRBV4-2,few,CASSQDGGGRVSSAGETQYF
TRBV6-1,once,CATKYHKTGPGGQPQHF
TRBV20-1,NA,CSARDMSGGAEEQYF
TRBV19,NA,CASAQGEYYQPQHF
TRBV7-8,few,CASSRTGSYEQYF
TRBV6-1,NA,CASSPQSSRLSRSGTSYEQYF
TRBV5-4,NA,CASSETSGGTYEQYF
TRBV4-2,NA,CASSQPVGGPNTGELFF
TRBV11-2,few,CASSLGGRAADYGYTF